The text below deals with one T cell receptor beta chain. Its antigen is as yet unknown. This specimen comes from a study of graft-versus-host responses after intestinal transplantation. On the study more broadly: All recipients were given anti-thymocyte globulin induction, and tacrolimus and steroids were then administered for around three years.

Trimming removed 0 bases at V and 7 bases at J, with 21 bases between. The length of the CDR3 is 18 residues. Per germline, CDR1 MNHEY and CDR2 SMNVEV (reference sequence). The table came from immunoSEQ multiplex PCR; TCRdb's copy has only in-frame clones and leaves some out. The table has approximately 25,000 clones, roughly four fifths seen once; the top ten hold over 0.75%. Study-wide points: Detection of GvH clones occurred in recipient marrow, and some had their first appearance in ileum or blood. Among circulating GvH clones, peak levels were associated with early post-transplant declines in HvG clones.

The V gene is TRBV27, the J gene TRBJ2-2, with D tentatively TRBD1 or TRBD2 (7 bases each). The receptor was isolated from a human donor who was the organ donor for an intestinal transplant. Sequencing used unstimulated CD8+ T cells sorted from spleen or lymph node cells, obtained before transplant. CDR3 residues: CASSLSGGVGGPGGELFF. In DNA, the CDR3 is TGTGCCAGCAGTTTATCAGGGGGGGTAGGGGGCCCCGGCGGGGAGCTGTTTTTT.